The 23 T cell receptor beta chains in this list originate from one sample, sequenced in a study of beta chain features in type 1 diabetes listed by TCRdb under 2018. The library was produced with the immunoSEQ multiplex PCR assay. All of the isolated RNA was reverse transcribed with the High Capacity cDNA Reverse Transcription Kit, so expressed TCRB transcripts were sequenced. The source is immuneACCESS, and TCRdb retained only in-frame sequences with V and J called. Part of the clones is not carried over; for the studies checked, unresolved V genes explain less than half of this, and the remainder is unexplained. In all, the sample holds around 40,000 clones, and roughly 49% of those were seen once. Approximately 2.1% of the sample is held by the ten biggest clonotypes. What was sequenced was Tregs from blood. The cell subset or site label for this specimen denotes: regulatory CD4+ T cells. Receptors originate from a woman aged 18-29 years in good health.

This clone was observed a few times. J is TRBJ2-1 and V is TRBV7-9, with D tentatively TRBD1 (6 bases). The V end was cut by 2 bases, the J end by 9 bases, with 14 bases between. Germline CDR1 reads SEHNR; CDR2 reads FQNEAQ (reference sequence). CDR3 length: 14 amino acids. In DNA form, the CDR3 reads TGTGCCAGCAGCTTATTGGCACCCAGGGGTGAGCAGTTCTTC. Translating it yields CASSLLAPRGEQFF.

This rearrangement joins TRBV21-1 to TRBJ1-1; the D call of TRBD1 is as the table states it, not checked on the DNA. TRBV21-1 constitutes a pseudogene. The CDR3 is 18 residues long. In DNA, the CDR3 is TGTGCCAGCAGCAAAGTGGGACAGGGGGTTGGGATGAACACTGAAGCTTTCTTT. Translating gives CASSKVGQGVGMNTEAFF.

This clone appeared a few times. V and J are TRBV7-8 and TRBJ2-2; 7 bases line up with TRBD1. V dropped 5 bases and J dropped 0; count of bases not matched to a gene: 12. The germline V gene encodes CDR1 SGHVS and CDR2 FQNEAQ. CDR3 length equals 18 residues. The CDR3 loop reads CASSPRQGLPTNTGELFF. DNA of the CDR3: TGTGCCAGCAGCCCACGACAGGGATTACCCACGAACACCGGGGAGCTGTTTTTT.

CDR3 in amino acids: CASSGTGTGFSGNTIYF. Here the CDR3 DNA reads TGTGCCAGTAGTGGCACCGGGACAGGGTTCTCTGGAAACACCATATATTTT. The genes are TRBV19 and TRBJ1-3; 9 nucleotides agree with TRBD1. The CDR3 contains 17 residues. V lost 5 bases to trimming and J lost 0 bases; unmatched junction nucleotides: 8. From germline, CDR1 is LNHDA and CDR2 SQIVND (reference sequence).

This chain links TRBV5-6 with TRBJ2-7; 9 bases fit TRBD1. V trimming: 2 bases; J trimming: 6 bases; junction bases outside the gene matches: 9. This CDR3 spans 15 amino acids. The germline CDR1 and CDR2 sequences are SGHDT and YYEEEE. The CDR3 here is CASSFGGQGIGEQYF. In nucleotides, the CDR3 is TGTGCCAGCAGCTTCGGGGGACAGGGTATAGGCGAGCAGTACTTC.

The rearrangement links TRBV4-2 to TRBJ2-1; D remains unclear. V lost 6 bases, J lost 6 bases, and 15 bases lay in between. The CDR3 runs 14 residues. The germline CDR1 and CDR2 sequences are LGHNA and YNFKEQ. The CDR3 DNA reads TGTGCCAGCAGAGAACAGAACATCGGCAATGAGCAGTTCTTC. As protein: CASREQNIGNEQFF.

J is TRBJ2-7 and V is TRBV5-6; 7 nucleotides agree with TRBD1. V shed 0 bases and J 12 bases; nucleotides not matched to a gene: 6. Per the germline V gene, CDR1 is SGHDT and CDR2 is YYEEEE. The CDR3 is made up of 12 amino acids. The CDR3 here is CASSLEGGLWYF. CDR3 in DNA: TGTGCCAGCAGCTTGGAAGGGGGCCTGTGGTACTTC. The full variable domain, in which reference TRBV5-6 and TRBJ2-7 provide the parts outside the CDR3, is DAGVTQSPTHLIKTRGQQVTLRCSPKSGHDTVSWYQQALGQGPQFIFQYYEEEERQRGNFPDRFSGHQFPNYSSELNVNALLLGDSALYLCASSLEGGLWYFGPGTRLTVT.

V usage is TRBV6-5 and J usage is TRBJ2-1, with a weak D call TRBD2 (5 bases). The CDR3 has 15 amino acids. Trimming took 0 bases from V and 2 from J, leaving 8 bases between them. CDR1 and CDR2 from the germline V gene are MNHEY and SVGAGI. The CDR3, as DNA: TGTGCCAGCAGTTACTCGAGCGGAACCTACAATGAGCAGTTCTTC. Translating gives CASSYSSGTYNEQFF.

This chain uses TRBV25-1 with TRBJ2-3; 7 bases align to TRBD1. From germline, CDR1 is MGHDK and CDR2 SYGVNS. The trim removed 1 base at V and 12 bases at J, leaving 13 bases unmatched. The CDR3 has 15 amino acids. The CDR3 DNA sequence: TGTGCCAGCAGTGAATTCCTTGAGGGGGCTGTGTTCCAGTATTTT. It specifies CASSEFLEGAVFQYF.

This clone came up a few times. The rearrangement links TRBV28 to TRBJ2-3, with 8 bases fitting TRBD1. The CDR3 covers 15 residues. The V segment lost 7 bases and the J segment 8 bases; nucleotides outside the gene matches: 14. The germline V gene has CDR1 MDHEN and CDR2 SYDVKM. The CDR3 DNA reads TGTGCCAGCAACCAGCCTCGGACAGGGCCGGCTACGCAGTATTTT. It yields the protein CASNQPRTGPATQYF. The entire variable domain, with the rest obtained from reference TRBV28 and TRBJ2-3, is as follows: DVKVTQSSRYLVKRTGEKVFLECVQDMDHENMFWYRQDPGLGLRLIYFSYDVKMKEKGDIPEGYSVSREKKERFSLILESASTNQTSMYLCASNQPRTGPATQYFGPGTRLTVL.

V is TRBV27 and J is TRBJ2-7; D perhaps matches TRBD1 (6 bases). With 6 bases removed from V and 1 base from J, the gap between germline ends came to 7 bases. Germline V CDR1 and CDR2: MNHEY, SMNVEV (reference sequence). The CDR3 runs to 12 residues. DNA for the CDR3: TGTGCCAGCAGGGGGGCTTCCTACGAGCAGTACTTC. It yields the protein CASRGASYEQYF.

A single count supports this clone. This chain links TRBV27 with TRBJ2-5; D may be TRBD1 (5 bases). Between the trimmed V and J ends, which lost 2 bases and 7 bases, there was a span of 5 bases. In germline, CDR1 is MNHEY, CDR2 SMNVEV (reference sequence). The CDR3 length is 11 residues. The CDR3 protein is CASSLRGTQYF. In DNA, the CDR3 is TGTGCCAGCAGTTTAAGGGGGACCCAGTACTTC.

The rearrangement joins TRBV7-2 to TRBJ2-2; possibly TRBD2 for D (5 bases). V was trimmed by 3 bases and J by 2 bases, leaving 10 bases between them. The CDR3 has 15 amino acids. The germline V gene has CDR1 SGHTA and CDR2 FQGNSA. CDR3: CASSFFRENTGELFF. The CDR3 DNA reads as TGTGCCAGCAGCTTCTTTCGGGAAAACACCGGGGAGCTGTTTTTT.

The CDR3 DNA sequence: TGTGCCACCACGGAATTATCGGCGGGAGCCTACAATGAGCAGTTCTTC. Encoded protein: CATTELSAGAYNEQFF. This rearrangement joins TRBV27 to TRBJ2-1, with 7 bases matching TRBD2. Germline CDR1 reads MNHEY; CDR2 reads SMNVEV (reference sequence). J lost 2 bases, V lost 10 bases, and 14 bases had no gene match. The CDR3 loop spans 16 amino acids.

A few counts support this clone. The chain carries TRBV7-2 and TRBJ2-1, with D possibly being TRBD2 (6 bases). The CDR3 is 16 residues long. Trimming shortened V by 0 bases and J by 7 bases, and 16 bases separated the two germline ends. CDR1 is SGHTA and CDR2 is FQGNSA in the germline V gene. Here the CDR3 DNA reads TGTGCCAGCAGCTTAGCCATGCGGGGAAGTAGGAATGAGCAGTTCTTC. Amino acid sequence: CASSLAMRGSRNEQFF.

The V and J genes are TRBV6-6 and TRBJ2-1, with 7 bases matching TRBD2. The CDR3 spans 15 residues. Per the germline V gene, CDR1 is MNHNY and CDR2 is SVGAGI (reference sequence). The trim removed 8 bases at V and 4 bases at J, leaving 11 bases unmatched. The CDR3 sequence is CASFPQAGRYNEQFF. CDR3 sequence (DNA): TGTGCCAGCTTCCCTCAAGCGGGAAGGTACAATGAGCAGTTCTTC.

This chain uses TRBV6-1 with TRBJ2-1; 14 nucleotides agree with TRBD2. Germline CDR1 MNHNS, CDR2 SASEGT. V shed 2 bases and J 2 bases; nucleotides not matched to a gene: 5. The CDR3 has 18 amino acids. CDR3 sequence (DNA): TGTGCCAGCAGTGAACACCGACTAGCGGGAGGGGCCTACAATGAGCAGTTCTTC. Translating it yields CASSEHRLAGGAYNEQFF.

The chain is built from TRBV7-2 and TRBJ2-2; the match to TRBD1 covers 11 bases. Germline assignment: CDR1 SGHTA and CDR2 FQGNSA. The CDR3 totals 18 residues. The V gene end was trimmed by 5 bases and the J gene end by 7 bases; junction bases not matched to a gene: 15. The chain's CDR3 is CASSPRTGTGGSGGELFF. The CDR3 DNA reads TGTGCCAGCAGCCCGCGAACCGGGACAGGGGGTAGCGGCGGGGAGCTGTTTTTT. The whole variable domain, filled in from reference TRBV7-2 and TRBJ2-2, reads GAGVSQSPSNKVTEKGKDVELRCDPISGHTALYWYRQSLGQGLEFLIYFQGNSAPDKSGLPSDRFSAERTGGSVSTLTIQRTQQEDSAVYLCASSPRTGTGGSGGELFFGEGSRLTVL.

The chain recombines TRBV10-3 with TRBJ1-5; no firm D call. V lost 3 bases to trimming and J lost 5 bases, with 14 bases between them. CDR1 is ENHRY and CDR2 is SYGVKD in the germline V gene. The length of the CDR3 is 15 residues. This chain's CDR3 is CAISDHREPHQPQHF. CDR3 nucleotides: TGTGCCATCAGTGATCATAGGGAGCCCCATCAGCCCCAGCATTTT.

This chain uses TRBV30 with TRBJ1-2; 7 bases are a match to TRBD1. CDR1 and CDR2 from the germline V gene are GTSNPN and SVGIG (reference sequence). Trimming removed 4 bases from V and 6 bases from J; junction bases left unmatched: 5. This CDR3 comprises 12 residues. CDR3 in amino acids: CAWTGGSHGYTF. In nucleotides, the CDR3 is TGTGCCTGGACAGGGGGGTCTCATGGCTACACCTTC.

This clone was detected only a few times. The rearrangement joins TRBV29-1 to TRBJ2-7; 11 nucleotides line up with TRBD2. The CDR3 is 12 residues long. Per the germline V gene, CDR1 is SQVTM and CDR2 is ANQGSEA. V trimming: 4 bases; J trimming: 7 bases; junction bases outside the gene matches: 3. The CDR3 DNA sequence: TGCAGCGTTGGACTAGCGGGACGGGAGCAGTACTTC. The encoded protein is CSVGLAGREQYF.

Written as DNA, the CDR3 is TGCGCCAGCAGCTTGACTAGCGGGAGCACAGATACGCAGTATTTT. It translates to CASSLTSGSTDTQYF. The chain links TRBV5-1 to TRBJ2-3; 9 bases are shared with TRBD2. Losses at the gene ends were 1 base for V and 0 bases for J; bases not matched to a gene: 0. Germline V gene data show CDR1 as SGHRS and CDR2 as YFSETQ. The length of the CDR3 is 15 residues.

This chain uses TRBV7-2 with TRBJ1-1, with 8 bases that match TRBD1. J lost 5 bases, V lost 4 bases, and 9 bases had no gene match. The CDR3 is 15 amino acids. Germline assignment: CDR1 SGHTA and CDR2 FQGNSA. The DNA for the CDR3 is TGTGCCAGCAGCTCACCCGACAGGGGCGAGACTGAAGCTTTCTTT. Translated: CASSSPDRGETEAFF.